The 25 T cell receptor beta chains below come from one sample, sequenced in a study of T cells in Graves' hyperthyroidism and ophthalmopathy. The investigators amplified TCR beta CDR3 regions from RNA transcripts. An initial round of RT-PCR targeting the TCR CDR3 relied on the HTBI primer set. TCRdb re-called the multiplex PCR reads with MiXCR, one entry per CDR3 protein. The top ten hold approximately 30% of the sample, which has about 640,000 distinct CDR3 sequences, roughly 20% seen once. Sequencing was done on a sample of blood. The source is a young man with Graves' ophthalmopathy.

There are many counts of this clonotype. The rearrangement joins TRBV5-1 to TRBJ2-6; D is uncertain. Trimming pared 9 bases from V and 2 bases from J, leaving 9 bases between. This CDR3 has 13 residues. Germline V gene lookup returns CDR1 SGHRS and CDR2 YFSETQ. This CDR3 reads CATSPPGANVLTF. As DNA, the CDR3 is TGCGCCACCTCACCCCCTGGGGCCAACGTCCTGACTTTC.

Only a few counts were recorded for this clonotype. The chain carries TRBV19 and TRBJ2-1, with D perhaps matching TRBD1 (6 bases). The length of the CDR3 is 15 residues. The V end lost 5 bases, the J end lost 8 bases, and 19 bases lay between the germline ends. The germline gives CDR1 LNHDA, CDR2 SQIVND (reference sequence). This CDR3 reads CASSLMDSLIDEQFF. The CDR3 coding sequence is TGTGCCAGTAGTCTCATGGACAGTTTGATCGATGAGCAGTTCTTC.

The chain recombines TRBV28 with TRBJ2-7, with no clear D. This CDR3 comprises 15 residues. V lost 5 bases to trimming and J lost 0 bases, with 14 bases between them. Germline V gives CDR1 MDHEN, CDR2 SYDVKM. CDR3 bases: TGTGCCAGCAGTCTTTACAGTTACTTCTCCTACGAGCAGTACTTC. Its protein product is CASSLYSYFSYEQYF.

This clonotype showed up many times. The chain has TRBV10-3 and TRBJ2-3; D not certain. CDR1 is ENHRY, CDR2 SYGVKD, per germline. With 3 bases removed from V and 5 bases from J, the gap between germline ends came to 15 bases. The CDR3 totals 15 residues. CDR3 in DNA: TGTGCCATCAGTGACCGGCTAGAGGTGGGAGATACGCAGTATTTT. Protein product: CAISDRLEVGDTQYF.

This clonotype was seen repeatedly, ten times or more. This chain connects TRBV28 to TRBJ2-3; D not resolved. The germline V gene has CDR1 MDHEN and CDR2 SYDVKM. This CDR3 contains 17 residues. Trimming shortened V by 3 bases and J by 1 base, and 17 bases separated the two germline ends. The CDR3 region is CASSFPRDSEGTDTQYF. The CDR3 DNA reads as TGTGCCAGCAGTTTCCCCCGAGACTCTGAGGGCACAGATACGCAGTATTTT.

The table lists this clonotype with a few counts. The chain combines TRBV28 with TRBJ1-4, with TRBD1 matching over 7 bases. Germline V gene lookup returns CDR1 MDHEN and CDR2 SYDVKM. J lost 5 bases, V lost 2 bases, and 11 bases had no gene match. This CDR3 has 17 residues. DNA for the CDR3: TGTGCCAGCAGTTTAATGGAGGACAGGTTTCGCAATGAAAAACTGTTTTTT. Translating gives CASSLMEDRFRNEKLFF.

The V call is TRBV6-1, the J call TRBJ2-7; TRBD2 agrees at 8 bases. The CDR3 runs 15 residues. Germline lookup yields CDR1 MNHNS and CDR2 SASEGT. After removal of 6 bases from V and 3 bases from J, the junction contained 10 bases not matched to a gene. In nucleotides, the CDR3 is TGTGCCAGCAGAACGAGACGGGAGGGCCTCTACGAGCAGTACTTC. Its translation is CASRTRREGLYEQYF.

This clonotype was detected many times. The chain recombines TRBV20-1 with TRBJ1-2; maybe TRBD1 (5 bases). Trimming took 0 bases from V and 4 from J, leaving 9 bases between them. The CDR3 length is 13 residues. The germline gives CDR1 DFQATT, CDR2 SNEGSKA (reference sequence). The CDR3 spells CSARDQGGYGYTF. DNA for the CDR3: TGCAGTGCTAGAGATCAGGGTGGCTATGGCTACACCTTC.

This clonotype has only a few counts. This chain links TRBV11-2 with TRBJ2-5; D may be TRBD1 (6 bases). CDR3 size: 18 residues. From germline, CDR1 is SGHAT and CDR2 FQNNGV. V gave up 3 bases and J gave up 1 base, with 21 bases separating them. This CDR3 is CASSLLRYGTPFQETQYF. In DNA form, the CDR3 reads TGTGCCAGCAGCTTGCTGAGATATGGGACACCCTTCCAAGAGACCCAGTACTTC.

Ten or more counts support this clonotype. The V and J genes are TRBV10-3 and TRBJ1-6; 7 nucleotides align to TRBD1. The CDR3 extends over 12 amino acids. V lost 6 bases, J lost 10 bases, and 3 bases stayed unmatched. Germline V gives CDR1 ENHRY, CDR2 SYGVKD. CDR3 coding DNA: TGTGCCATCAGAGACAGGGACTCACCCCTCCACTTT. Protein product: CAIRDRDSPLHF.

This clonotype has at least ten counts. J is TRBJ2-3 and V is TRBV2; 14 bases are shared with TRBD2. The CDR3 is 19 amino acids. Germline trimming cut 5 bases from V and 5 bases from J; bases unmatched to any gene: 15. Germline-derived CDR1 and CDR2 are SNHLY and FYNNEI. The CDR3 spells CASSPGLAGGLSWEDTQYF. In DNA form, the CDR3 reads TGTGCCAGCAGTCCTGGACTAGCGGGAGGATTGTCCTGGGAAGATACGCAGTATTTT.

This chain connects TRBV4-3 to TRBJ2-1; 11 bases align to TRBD2. Germline CDR1 is LGHNA and CDR2 is YSLEER. This CDR3 contains 18 residues. V was clipped by 3 bases and J by 5 bases; unmatched bases: 12. The CDR3 spells CASSHPPGSGLADNEQFF. The CDR3 region has the DNA TGCGCCAGCAGCCACCCCCCGGGATCGGGACTAGCGGACAATGAGCAGTTCTTC.

The genes are TRBV7-8 and TRBJ2-4; 9 bases are shared with TRBD2. Germline CDR1 reads SGHVS; CDR2 reads FQNEAQ. The CDR3 is made up of 17 amino acids. V was clipped by 6 bases and J by 0 bases; unmatched bases: 9. The CDR3 is CASSSWTSDEAKNIQYF. DNA of the CDR3: TGTGCCAGCAGTTCCTGGACTAGCGACGAAGCCAAAAACATTCAGTACTTC.

Many counts were recorded for this clonotype. V is TRBV30 and J is TRBJ1-1; possible D gene TRBD1, 5 bases. Trimming pared 4 bases from V and 0 bases from J, leaving 9 bases between. The CDR3 sequence is 13 residues long. The germline V gene encodes CDR1 GTSNPN and CDR2 SVGIG (reference sequence). Written as DNA, the CDR3 is TGTGCCTGGACCCAGGGAATGAACACTGAAGCTTTCTTT. Translation gives CAWTQGMNTEAFF.

The chain has TRBV3-1 and TRBJ1-2, with D unclear. V shed 5 bases and J shed 4 bases, with 14 bases lying between them. This CDR3 region has 14 residues. The germline V gene has CDR1 LGHDT and CDR2 YNNKEL (reference sequence). CDR3 nucleotide sequence: TGTGCCAGCAGCGCACCCGGCAAGTTCTATGGCTACACCTTC. Translated: CASSAPGKFYGYTF.

This clonotype has only a few counts. V is TRBV13 and J is TRBJ2-3; the D call may be TRBD1 or TRBD2 (6 bases each). This CDR3 is 15 amino acids long. CDR1 and CDR2 from the germline V gene are PRHDT and FYEKMQ (reference sequence). With 5 bases removed from V and 4 bases from J, the gap between germline ends came to 16 bases. CDR3 nucleotide sequence: TGTGCCAGCAGCCTTTTCTCGGGGGCCGCAGATACGCAGTATTTT. Residues: CASSLFSGAADTQYF.

This clonotype was detected many times. The V call is TRBV2, the J call TRBJ2-7, with 7 bases that match TRBD2. CDR3 length equals 15 residues. Trimming at V came to 7 bases and at J to 3 bases, leaving 12 bases not matched to a gene. CDR1 is SNHLY, CDR2 FYNNEI, per germline. DNA for the CDR3: TGTGCCAGCATTCTTGGGGGGGGGGTTTACTACGAGCAGTACTTC. It is translated as CASILGGGVYYEQYF.

Concerning this clonotype: A junction boundary mismatches the germline segment, possibly from a read error. This chain links TRBV28 with TRBJ1-1; TRBD1 matches 8 bases. This CDR3 is 18 amino acids long. Per germline, CDR1 MDHEN and CDR2 SYDVKM. The DNA of the CDR3 is TGTACCAGCAGAAAGGGGACCTACCGGACAGGGAGGAACACTGAAGCTTTCTTT. Its translation is CTSRKGTYRTGRNTEAFF.

The V and J genes are TRBV7-9 and TRBJ2-1, with TRBD1 matching over 7 bases. The CDR3 is made up of 14 amino acids. Germline-derived CDR1 and CDR2 are SEHNR and FQNEAQ (reference sequence). The junction had 3 bases not matched to a gene; V was cut back by 1 base and J by 6 bases. The CDR3 here is CASSLVGTVNEQFF. The CDR3 coding sequence is TGTGCCAGCAGCTTAGTAGGGACAGTCAATGAGCAGTTCTTC.

This clonotype came up a few times. The V and J genes are TRBV18 and TRBJ1-4; a weak D match, TRBD1 (5 bases). The CDR3 is 14 amino acids. The germline V gene encodes CDR1 KGHSH and CDR2 LQKENI. V lost 3 bases, J lost 7 bases, and 12 bases lay in between. The CDR3 is CASSPTGHGEKLFF. As DNA, the CDR3 is TGTGCCAGCTCACCCACAGGCCATGGTGAAAAACTGTTTTTT.

A note on this clonotype: Since a much larger clone is just one base distant, this may be a read error. This chain uses TRBV29-1 with TRBJ1-1; TRBD1 matches 7 bases. CDR1 is SQVTM and CDR2 is ANQGSEA in the germline V gene. Trimming took 7 bases from V and 6 from J; bases not matched to a gene: 11. This CDR3 spans 13 amino acids. The CDR3: CSAGNGQASEAFF. As DNA, the CDR3 is TGCAGCGCAGGAAACGGACAGGCCTCTGAAGCTTTCTTT.

The rearrangement links TRBV28 to TRBJ1-2; D gene uncertain. Trimming removed 4 bases at V and 4 bases at J, with 7 bases between. Germline-derived CDR1 and CDR2 are MDHEN and SYDVKM. CDR3 size: 12 residues. In DNA form, the CDR3 reads TGTGCCAGCAGTTCCTTGACCTATGGCTACACCTTC. This codes for CASSSLTYGYTF.

The gene calls are TRBV11-2 and TRBJ2-7; 7 bases agree with TRBD2. V shed 3 bases, J shed 3 bases, and the junction held 8 bases outside the gene matches. This CDR3 region has 15 residues. CDR1 and CDR2 (germline): SGHAT, FQNNGV. The CDR3 sequence: CASSFSLAVVYEQYF. The CDR3 coding sequence is TGTGCCAGCAGCTTCTCGCTAGCGGTCGTCTACGAGCAGTACTTC. The variable domain in full, completed from reference TRBV11-2 and TRBJ2-7, reads EAGVAQSPRYKIIEKRQSVAFWCNPISGHATLYWYQQILGQGPKLLIQFQNNGVVDDSQLPKDRFSAERLKGVDSTLKIQPAKLEDSAVYLCASSFSLAVVYEQYFGPGTRLTVT.

About this clonotype itself: This clone may be a read error of a much larger clone one base away. The chain couples TRBV28 to TRBJ2-3, with D possibly TRBD2 on 6 matching bases. This CDR3 has 16 amino acids. Trimming stripped 7 bases from V and 4 bases from J, with 21 bases between. Per the germline V gene, CDR1 is MDHEN and CDR2 is SYDVKM. The CDR3 reads CASTTRGAEGADTQYF. CDR3 coding DNA: TGTGCCAGCACCACCCGAGGAGCGGAGGGTGCAGATACGCAGTATTTT.

The rearrangement links TRBV10-3 to TRBJ2-7; TRBD2 aligns across 7 bases. Germline V CDR1 and CDR2: ENHRY, SYGVKD. There are 16 residues in the CDR3. The V segment lost 8 bases and the J segment 0 bases; nucleotides outside the gene matches: 13. The CDR3 is CAIGLRTSVSSYEQYF. The CDR3 coding sequence is TGTGCCATCGGCCTCCGAACTAGCGTGAGCTCCTACGAGCAGTACTTC.